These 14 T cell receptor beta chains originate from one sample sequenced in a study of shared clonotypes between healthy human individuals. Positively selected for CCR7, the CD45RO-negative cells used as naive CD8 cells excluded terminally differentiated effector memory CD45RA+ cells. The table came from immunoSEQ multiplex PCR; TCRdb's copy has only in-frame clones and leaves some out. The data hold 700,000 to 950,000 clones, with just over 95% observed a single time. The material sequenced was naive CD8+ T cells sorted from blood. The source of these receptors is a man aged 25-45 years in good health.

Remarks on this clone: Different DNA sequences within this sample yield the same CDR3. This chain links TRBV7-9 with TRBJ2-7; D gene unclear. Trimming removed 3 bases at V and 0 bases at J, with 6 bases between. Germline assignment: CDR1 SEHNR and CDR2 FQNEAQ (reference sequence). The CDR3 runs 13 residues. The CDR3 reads CASSFDSSYEQYF. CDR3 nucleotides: TGTGCCAGCAGCTTCGACTCCTCCTACGAGCAGTACTTC.

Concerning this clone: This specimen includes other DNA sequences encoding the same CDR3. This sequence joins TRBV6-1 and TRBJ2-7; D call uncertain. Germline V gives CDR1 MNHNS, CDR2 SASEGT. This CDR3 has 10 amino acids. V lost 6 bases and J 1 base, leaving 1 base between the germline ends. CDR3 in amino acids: CASRSYEQYF. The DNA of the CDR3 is TGTGCCAGCAGATCCTACGAGCAGTACTTC.

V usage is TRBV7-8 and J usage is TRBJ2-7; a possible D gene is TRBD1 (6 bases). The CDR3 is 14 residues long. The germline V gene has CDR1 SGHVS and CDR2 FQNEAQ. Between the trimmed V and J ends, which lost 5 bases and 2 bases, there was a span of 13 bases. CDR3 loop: CASSPETGPYEQYF. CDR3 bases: TGTGCCAGCAGCCCTGAGACAGGTCCCTACGAGCAGTACTTC.

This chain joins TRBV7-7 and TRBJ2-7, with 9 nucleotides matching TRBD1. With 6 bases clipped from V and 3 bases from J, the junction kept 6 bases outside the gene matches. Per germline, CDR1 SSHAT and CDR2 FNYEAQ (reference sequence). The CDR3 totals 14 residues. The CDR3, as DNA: TGTGCCAGCAGTCCCGGGACAGGGTTCTACGAGCAGTACTTC. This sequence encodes CASSPGTGFYEQYF.

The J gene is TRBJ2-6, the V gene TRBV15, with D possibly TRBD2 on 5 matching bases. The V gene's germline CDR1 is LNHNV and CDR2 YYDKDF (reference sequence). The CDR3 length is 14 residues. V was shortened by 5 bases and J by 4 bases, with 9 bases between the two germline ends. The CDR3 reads CATSRGWGANVLTF. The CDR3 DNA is TGTGCCACCAGCCGGGGTTGGGGGGCCAACGTCCTGACTTTC.

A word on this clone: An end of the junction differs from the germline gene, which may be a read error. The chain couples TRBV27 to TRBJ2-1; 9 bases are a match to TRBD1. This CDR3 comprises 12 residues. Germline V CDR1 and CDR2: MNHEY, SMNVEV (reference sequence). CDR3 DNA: TGTGCCAGCAGTTCCCCCGGGACAGGGAAACTCTTC. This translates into CASSSPGTGKLF.

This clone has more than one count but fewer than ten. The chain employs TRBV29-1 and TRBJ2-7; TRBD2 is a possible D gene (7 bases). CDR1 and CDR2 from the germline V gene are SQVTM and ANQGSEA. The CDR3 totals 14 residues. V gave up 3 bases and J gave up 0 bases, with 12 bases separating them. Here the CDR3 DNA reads TGCAGCGTTGAGTTGCGGGGGCACTCCTACGAGCAGTACTTC. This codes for CSVELRGHSYEQYF.

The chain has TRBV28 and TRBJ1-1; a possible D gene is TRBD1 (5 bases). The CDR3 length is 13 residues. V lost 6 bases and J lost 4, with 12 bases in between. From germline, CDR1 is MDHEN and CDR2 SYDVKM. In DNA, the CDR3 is TGTGCCAGCAGCCGGGGGGAAGCCACTGAAGCTTTCTTT. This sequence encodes CASSRGEATEAFF.

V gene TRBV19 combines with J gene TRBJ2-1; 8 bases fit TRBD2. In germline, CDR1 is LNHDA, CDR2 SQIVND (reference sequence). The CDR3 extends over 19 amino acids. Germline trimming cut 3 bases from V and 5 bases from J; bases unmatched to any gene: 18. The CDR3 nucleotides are TGTGCCAGTAGTATCCTCCTTATTCGGGCTAGCGGGTTTAACAATGAGCAGTTCTTC. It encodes CASSILLIRASGFNNEQFF.

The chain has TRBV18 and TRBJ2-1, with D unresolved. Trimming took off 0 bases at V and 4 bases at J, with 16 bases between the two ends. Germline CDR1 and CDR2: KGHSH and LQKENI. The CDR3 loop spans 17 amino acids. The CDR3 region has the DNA TGTGCCAGCTCACCACCAGCGACCGACTCTCGGTACAATGAGCAGTTCTTC. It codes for CASSPPATDSRYNEQFF.

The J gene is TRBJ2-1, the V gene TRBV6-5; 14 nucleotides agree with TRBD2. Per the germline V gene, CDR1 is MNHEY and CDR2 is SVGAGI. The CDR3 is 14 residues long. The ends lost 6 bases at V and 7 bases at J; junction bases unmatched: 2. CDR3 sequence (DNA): TGTGCCAGCAGGGGACTAGCGGGAGTAAATGAGCAGTTCTTC. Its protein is CASRGLAGVNEQFF.

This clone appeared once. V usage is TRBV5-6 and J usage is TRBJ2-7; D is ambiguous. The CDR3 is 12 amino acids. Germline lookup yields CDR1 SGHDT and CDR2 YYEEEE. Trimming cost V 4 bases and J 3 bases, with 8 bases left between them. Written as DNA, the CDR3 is TGTGCCAGCAGCCTACAGAACTACGAGCAGTACTTC. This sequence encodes CASSLQNYEQYF.

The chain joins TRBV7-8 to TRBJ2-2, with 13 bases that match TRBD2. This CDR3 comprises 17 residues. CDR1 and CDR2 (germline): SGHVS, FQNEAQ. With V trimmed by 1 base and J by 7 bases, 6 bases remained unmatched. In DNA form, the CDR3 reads TGTGCCAGCAGCTTAGGAGGGACTAGCGGGATTCTCGGGGAGCTGTTTTTT. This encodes CASSLGGTSGILGELFF.

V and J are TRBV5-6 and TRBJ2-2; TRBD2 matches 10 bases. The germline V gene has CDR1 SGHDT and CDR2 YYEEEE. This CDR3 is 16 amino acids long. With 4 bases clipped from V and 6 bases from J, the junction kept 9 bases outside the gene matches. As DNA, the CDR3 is TGTGCCAGCAGCACAGAACTAGCGGGATTGGCCGGGGAGCTGTTTTTT. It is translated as CASSTELAGLAGELFF.